The T cell receptor (beta chain) under discussion was sequenced for a study of metastatic and nonmetastatic thyroid tumors. Overall study findings and caveats: According to reports, the diversity of TCR beta was significantly higher in malignant thyroid tumors than in benign nodules, and this held in both blood and tumor samples.

Thyroid surgery was performed in patients who had received no treatment beforehand. TCRdb used MiXCR to call clones anew from the PCR reads. Of some 19,000 clones listed, approximately 32% are singletons. Germline assignment: CDR1 LNHNV and CDR2 YYDKDF (reference sequence). There are 12 residues in the CDR3. The V end lost 2 bases, the J end lost 9 bases, and 11 bases lay between the germline ends. This clone occurred a few times. Its antigen is still unknown. This TCR was recovered from a female donor with papillary thyroid cancer or a benign thyroid nodule (not recorded which). Some clones in this sample may be carry-over from other donors' samples. The sample was adjacent normal tissue. This chain joins TRBV15 and TRBJ2-7; D unresolved. CDR3 bases: TGTGCCACCAGCAGACCGGGCTTGGGGCAGTACTTC. It is translated as CATSRPGLGQYF.